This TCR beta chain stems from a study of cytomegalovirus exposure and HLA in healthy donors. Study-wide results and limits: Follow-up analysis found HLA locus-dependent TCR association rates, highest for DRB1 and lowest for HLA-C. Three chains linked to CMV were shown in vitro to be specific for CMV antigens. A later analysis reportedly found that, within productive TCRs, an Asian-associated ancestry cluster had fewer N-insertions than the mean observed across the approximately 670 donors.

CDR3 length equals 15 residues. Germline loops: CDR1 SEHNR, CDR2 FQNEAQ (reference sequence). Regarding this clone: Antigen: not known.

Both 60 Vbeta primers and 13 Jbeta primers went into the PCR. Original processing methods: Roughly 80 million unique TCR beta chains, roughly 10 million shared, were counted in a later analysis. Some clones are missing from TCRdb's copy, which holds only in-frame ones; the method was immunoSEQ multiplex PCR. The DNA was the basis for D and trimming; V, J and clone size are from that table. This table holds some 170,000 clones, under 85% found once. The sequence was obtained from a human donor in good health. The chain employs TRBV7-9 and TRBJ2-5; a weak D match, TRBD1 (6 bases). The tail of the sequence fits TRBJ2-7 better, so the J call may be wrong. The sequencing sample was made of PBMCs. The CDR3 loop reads CASSLGTANSYEQYF. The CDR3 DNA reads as TGTGCCAGCAGCTTAGGGACAGCAAACTCCTACGAGCAGTACTTC.